These T cell receptor beta chains were read from a single sample in a study of T-cell reconstitution after alpha-beta-depleted transplantation in children. TCRdb recomputed calls from the PCR reads with MiXCR, one row per CDR3 protein. This sample has some 310,000 distinct CDR3 sequences; roughly 21% occur once, and the top ten carry roughly 9.7%. Sequenced material: PBMCs, mostly from graft donor cells, taken 180 days after TCRalphabeta/CD19-depleted stem cell transplant. The receptors stem from a male patient under 18 who had a stem cell transplant for acute lymphoblastic leukemia, so the T cells may come from the graft donor. Both conserved end residues are part of each CDR3. Fields, in order: D gene, V gene, clone size, J gene, CDR3 protein, CDR3 DNA. The D gene is left open where the match is weak. Size is omitted from some rows. Given values are once, few, many or a class for expanded clones.

d_gene: TRBD1
v_gene: TRBV20-1
abundance: few
j_gene: TRBJ1-5
CDR3aa: CSAARQGIQPQHF
CDR3nt: TGCAGTGCAGCTCGACAGGGCATTCAGCCCCAGCATTTT

d_gene: .
v_gene: TRBV10-1
abundance: few
j_gene: TRBJ2-1
CDR3aa: CASSDGGPSDEQFF
CDR3nt: TGCGCCAGCAGTGACGGAGGGCCGAGCGATGAGCAGTTCTTC

d_gene: TRBD1
v_gene: TRBV20-1
abundance: .
j_gene: TRBJ1-2
CDR3aa: CSASSGTVPYYGYTF
CDR3nt: TGCAGTGCTTCCAGCGGGACAGTACCTTACTATGGCTACACCTTC

d_gene: .
v_gene: TRBV27
abundance: .
j_gene: TRBJ1-2
CDR3aa: CASRVSRDYGYTF
CDR3nt: TGTGCCAGCAGGGTCTCTAGGGACTATGGCTACACCTTC

d_gene: .
v_gene: TRBV20-1
abundance: .
j_gene: TRBJ2-1
CDR3aa: CSASLLGRLSSYNEQFF
CDR3nt: TGCAGTGCTAGCCTCCTTGGGCGCCTTAGCTCCTACAATGAGCAGTTCTTC

d_gene: TRBD2
v_gene: TRBV7-3
abundance: .
j_gene: TRBJ2-1
CDR3aa: CASSLEPGLAGGPYNEQFF
CDR3nt: TGTGCCAGCAGCCTTGAACCGGGACTAGCGGGAGGCCCCTACAATGAGCAGTTCTTC

d_gene: .
v_gene: TRBV4-1
abundance: few
j_gene: TRBJ2-7
CDR3aa: CASSQVVQGGGGSYEQYF
CDR3nt: TGCGCCAGCAGCCAAGTGGTACAGGGGGGGGGAGGGTCCTACGAGCAGTACTTC

d_gene: .
v_gene: TRBV19
abundance: .
j_gene: TRBJ1-4
CDR3aa: CASKITTNEKLFF
CDR3nt: TGTGCCAGTAAGATAACAACTAATGAAAAACTGTTTTTT

d_gene: TRBD1
v_gene: TRBV12-3/TRBV12-4
abundance: .
j_gene: TRBJ2-1
CDR3aa: CASSRQGIAYNEQFF
CDR3nt: TGTGCCAGCAGTAGACAGGGGATCGCCTACAATGAGCAGTTCTTC

d_gene: .
v_gene: TRBV5-1
abundance: few
j_gene: TRBJ1-1
CDR3aa: CASSLSEGWRTEAFF
CDR3nt: TGCGCCAGCAGCTTGTCGGAGGGGTGGCGCACTGAAGCTTTCTTT

d_gene: TRBD2
v_gene: TRBV27
abundance: .
j_gene: TRBJ2-1
CDR3aa: CASSKARTRHYNEQFF
CDR3nt: TGTGCCAGCAGTAAGGCACGGACTAGGCATTACAATGAGCAGTTCTTC

d_gene: TRBD1
v_gene: TRBV25-1
abundance: .
j_gene: TRBJ2-3
CDR3aa: CASSELYRGLYTQYF
CDR3nt: TGTGCCAGCAGTGAACTATACAGGGGGCTTTATACGCAGTATTTT

d_gene: TRBD2
v_gene: TRBV20-1
abundance: few
j_gene: TRBJ2-7
CDR3aa: CSARDGRETPYEQYF
CDR3nt: TGCAGTGCTAGAGATGGGCGGGAGACCCCCTACGAGCAGTACTTC

d_gene: .
v_gene: TRBV7-8
abundance: .
j_gene: TRBJ2-5
CDR3aa: CAIAPGQQETQYF
CDR3nt: TGTGCCATCGCCCCAGGGCAGCAAGAGACCCAGTACTTC

d_gene: TRBD2
v_gene: TRBV5-6
abundance: few
j_gene: TRBJ2-3
CDR3aa: CASSPGLAEDTQYF
CDR3nt: TGTGCCAGCAGCCCGGGACTAGCGGAAGATACGCAGTATTTT

d_gene: .
v_gene: TRBV19
abundance: .
j_gene: TRBJ1-1
CDR3aa: CASSFLNRLSNTEAFF
CDR3nt: TGTGCCAGTAGTTTCCTTAACAGGCTCTCGAACACTGAAGCTTTCTTT

d_gene: .
v_gene: TRBV4-2
abundance: few
j_gene: TRBJ1-2
CDR3aa: CASSPASDYGYTF
CDR3nt: TGTGCCAGCAGCCCTGCTTCGGACTATGGCTACACCTTC

d_gene: TRBD1
v_gene: TRBV12-3/TRBV12-4
abundance: .
j_gene: TRBJ1-2
CDR3aa: CASSLGAGGGYGYTF
CDR3nt: TGTGCCAGCAGTTTAGGGGCAGGGGGTGGGTATGGCTACACCTTC

d_gene: TRBD1
v_gene: TRBV15
abundance: few
j_gene: TRBJ2-4
CDR3aa: CATSVGQGKNIQYF
CDR3nt: TGTGCCACCAGCGTGGGACAGGGGAAAAACATTCAGTACTTC

d_gene: TRBD1
v_gene: TRBV10-3
abundance: .
j_gene: TRBJ1-6
CDR3aa: CAISGGQMYNSPLHF
CDR3nt: TGTGCCATCAGTGGGGGACAGATGTATAATTCACCCCTCCACTTT

d_gene: TRBD2
v_gene: TRBV5-6
abundance: .
j_gene: TRBJ2-3
CDR3aa: CASSWRRTSGSHTDTQYF
CDR3nt: TGTGCCAGCAGCTGGAGACGGACTAGCGGGAGTCACACAGATACGCAGTATTTT

d_gene: TRBD1
v_gene: TRBV4-2
abundance: few
j_gene: TRBJ1-3
CDR3aa: CASSPGQGFNF
CDR3nt: TGTGCCAGCAGCCCTGGACAGGGCTTTAATTTT

d_gene: .
v_gene: TRBV21-1
abundance: .
j_gene: TRBJ2-5
CDR3aa: CAAAEGGTQYF
CDR3nt: TGTGCCGCGGCTGAGGGGGGGACCCAGTACTTC